Shown below are 21 T cell receptor beta chains from a single sample sequenced in a study of blood T cell repertoires in COVID-19. Sequencing was performed with immunoSEQ multiplex PCR; in TCRdb, only in-frame clones are kept and a portion is missing. In the table there are around 60,000 clones, about 87% of which are singletons. Material: peripheral blood. The receptors originated from a human donor with active COVID-19. The donor label of this sample is uncertain.

This chain links TRBV4-3 with TRBJ1-5; the match to TRBD1 covers 7 bases. J lost 4 bases, V lost 3 bases, and 6 bases had no gene match. CDR1 and CDR2 (germline): LGHNA, YSLEER. This CDR3 contains 15 residues. CDR3 region: CASSQGLGQNQPQHF. The CDR3 region has the DNA TGCGCCAGCAGCCAGGGCCTGGGACAGAATCAGCCCCAGCATTTT.

The rearrangement links TRBV19 to TRBJ2-6, with TRBD1 matching over 8 bases. Trimming took 9 bases from V and 12 from J; bases not matched to a gene: 19. Germline-derived CDR1 and CDR2 are LNHDA and SQIVND (reference sequence). This CDR3 is 16 amino acids long. In DNA, the CDR3 is TGTGCCAGCACCGGGACAGGTAACCTCGGAGTATCCGTCCTGACTTTC. Protein product: CASTGTGNLGVSVLTF.

The V gene is TRBV28, the J gene TRBJ2-7; D is unclear. CDR3 size: 11 residues. Germline CDR1 reads MDHEN; CDR2 reads SYDVKM. With 5 bases removed from V and 5 bases from J, the gap between germline ends came to 7 bases. The CDR3 DNA follows: TGTGCCAGCAGTGGCCGGGACGAGCAGTACTTC. This sequence encodes CASSGRDEQYF.

This clone was seen once. The chain combines TRBV27 with TRBJ2-5, with a tentative D call TRBD1 (6 bases). V dropped 5 bases and J dropped 5 bases, with 15 bases sitting between them. CDR1 MNHEY and CDR2 SMNVEV come from the germline V gene (reference sequence). The CDR3 extends over 14 amino acids. The CDR3 reads CASSPLQGRETQYF. DNA of the CDR3: TGTGCCAGCAGTCCCCTACAGGGTCGGGAGACCCAGTACTTC.

V and J are TRBV2 and TRBJ1-4, with D possibly being TRBD1 (6 bases). Germline CDR1 reads SNHLY; CDR2 reads FYNNEI. This CDR3 region has 14 residues. The V end was cut by 6 bases, the J end by 8 bases, with 16 bases between. As DNA, the CDR3 is TGTGCCAGCAGAACGCGGACGGGGGGCGAAAAACTGTTTTTT. This translates into CASRTRTGGEKLFF.

J is TRBJ2-5 and V is TRBV5-1, with TRBD2 identical over 9 bases. The V segment lost 1 base and the J segment 5 bases; nucleotides outside the gene matches: 9. CDR3 length equals 16 residues. The germline V gene has CDR1 SGHRS and CDR2 YFSETQ. CDR3 sequence (DNA): TGCGCCAGCAGCTTGAATGCGGGAGGGCTTCGGGAGACCCAGTACTTC. Its protein is CASSLNAGGLRETQYF.

The chain recombines TRBV30 with TRBJ1-5, with a weak D call TRBD1 (5 bases). The V end lost 0 bases, the J end lost 4 bases, and 13 bases lay between the germline ends. The CDR3 runs 15 residues. Looked up from germline, CDR1 is GTSNPN and CDR2 is SVGIG (reference sequence). The CDR3: CAWSVRQGGNQPQHF. The CDR3 nucleotides read TGTGCCTGGAGTGTACGGCAGGGAGGAAATCAGCCCCAGCATTTT.

V and J are TRBV5-1 and TRBJ2-5; 12 bases are a match to TRBD2. Trimming took 5 bases from V and 5 from J; bases not matched to a gene: 10. CDR1 and CDR2 from the germline V gene are SGHRS and YFSETQ. The CDR3 is made up of 16 amino acids. This CDR3 reads CASSQASGRASETQYF. DNA of the CDR3: TGCGCCAGCAGTCAAGCTAGCGGGAGGGCGTCGGAGACCCAGTACTTC.

The rearrangement joins TRBV4-3 to TRBJ2-2, with 11 nucleotides matching TRBD2. The V gene end was trimmed by 1 base and the J gene end by 1 base; junction bases not matched to a gene: 8. The CDR3 runs to 19 residues. Germline values: CDR1 LGHNA, CDR2 YSLEER. The CDR3 DNA reads as TGCGCCAGCAGCCAAGCCTCCTCCGGGACTAGCGGGAACACCGGGGAGCTGTTTTTT. Amino acid sequence: CASSQASSGTSGNTGELFF.

The gene calls are TRBV30 and TRBJ2-3, with D possibly TRBD2 on 6 matching bases. The ends were cut back, 5 bases at V and 0 bases at J, with 15 bases in the middle. Germline CDR1 GTSNPN, CDR2 SVGIG (reference sequence). This CDR3 is 15 amino acids long. The DNA for the CDR3 is TGTGCCTGGGGGGCGCGGGGTGCTAGCACAGATACGCAGTATTTT. Translated: CAWGARGASTDTQYF.

The CDR3 here is CASTLTGRYRNYGYTF. The CDR3 region has the DNA TGTGCCAGCACCTTGACAGGGCGCTACCGGAACTATGGCTACACCTTC. The chain joins TRBV6-6 to TRBJ1-2; 7 nucleotides align to TRBD1. In germline, CDR1 is MNHNY, CDR2 SVGAGI (reference sequence). The CDR3 spans 16 residues. Trimming at V came to 7 bases and at J to 2 bases, leaving 13 bases not matched to a gene.

This clone appeared a few times. The chain recombines TRBV27 with TRBJ2-7; D not resolved. V lost 5 bases, J lost 4 bases, and 15 bases lay in between. CDR1 and CDR2 from the germline V gene are MNHEY and SMNVEV (reference sequence). This CDR3 is built from 14 residues. CDR3 loop: CASSLTHPPYEQYF. The CDR3 region has the DNA TGTGCCAGCAGTCTGACACATCCGCCGTACGAGCAGTACTTC.

This clone turned up a few times. This sequence joins TRBV4-1 and TRBJ1-4; no clear D. CDR3 length: 13 amino acids. Germline V gene sequence: CDR1 MGHRA, CDR2 YSYEKL. Between the trimmed V and J ends, which lost 0 bases and 8 bases, there was a span of 7 bases. The CDR3 sequence: CASSQDWEEKLFF. The CDR3, as DNA: TGCGCCAGCAGCCAAGACTGGGAGGAAAAACTGTTTTTT.

Notes on this clone: Distinct nucleotide sequences in the sample also encode this CDR3. The chain joins TRBV6-5 to TRBJ2-7, with D possibly TRBD1 on 6 matching bases. CDR3 length: 14 amino acids. Trimming took 2 bases from V and 4 from J, leaving 12 bases between them. Per the germline V gene, CDR1 is MNHEY and CDR2 is SVGAGI. The CDR3 nucleotides are TGTGCCAGCAGTTACGACAGGACTGGTTACGAGCAGTACTTC. Protein sequence: CASSYDRTGYEQYF.

The chain links TRBV7-2 to TRBJ2-7; no clear D. V dropped 1 base and J dropped 4 bases, with 14 bases sitting between them. The V gene's germline CDR1 is SGHTA and CDR2 FQGNSA. The CDR3 sequence is 15 residues long. The CDR3: CASSLGRSEAYEQYF. The CDR3 nucleotides are TGTGCCAGCAGCTTAGGGCGGAGCGAGGCATACGAGCAGTACTTC.

The CDR3 protein is CASSPRTGEESPLHF. The CDR3 nucleotides read TGTGCCAGCAGCCCTAGGACAGGCGAGGAATCACCCCTCCACTTT. The chain joins TRBV7-9 to TRBJ1-6; 7 bases align to TRBD1. Germline V lookup: CDR1 SEHNR, CDR2 FQNEAQ (reference sequence). The CDR3 totals 15 residues. J gave up 10 bases and V 5 bases, and 11 bases lay outside the gene matches.

The chain uses TRBV7-8 and TRBJ1-6; 9 bases align to TRBD1. The CDR3 consists of 16 residues. J gave up 6 bases and V 5 bases, and 8 bases lay outside the gene matches. Germline V gene lookup returns CDR1 SGHVS and CDR2 FQNEAQ. The DNA of the CDR3 is TGTGCCAGCAGCCCCCTGGCACAGGGGGCTAATTCACCCCTCCACTTT. This codes for CASSPLAQGANSPLHF.

This clone showed up just a few times. The chain has TRBV6-6 and TRBJ2-7, with D maybe TRBD1 (6 bases). This CDR3 is built from 12 residues. The V gene's germline CDR1 is MNHNY and CDR2 SVGAGI (reference sequence). V lost 6 bases to trimming and J lost 4 bases, with 10 bases between them. CDR3 DNA sequence: TGTGCCAGCAGATATACAGGGTACGAGCAGTACTTC. This codes for CASRYTGYEQYF.

The chain is built from TRBV5-1 and TRBJ2-7; D is perhaps TRBD2 (7 bases). Germline V gene data show CDR1 as SGHRS and CDR2 as YFSETQ. This CDR3 has 14 residues. V was shortened by 0 bases and J by 6 bases, with 13 bases between the two germline ends. As DNA, the CDR3 is TGCGCCAGCAGCTTGGAGGGGGGGCGGCGCGAGCAGTACTTC. This translates into CASSLEGGRREQYF.

The chain carries TRBV2 and TRBJ2-1, with TRBD1 identical over 9 bases. CDR3 length: 15 amino acids. The germline CDR1 and CDR2 sequences are SNHLY and FYNNEI. V lost 7 bases, J lost 7 bases, and 11 bases stayed unmatched. CDR3 loop: CASTTGGAGSNEQFF. CDR3 DNA: TGTGCCAGCACCACAGGGGGCGCAGGGTCAAATGAGCAGTTCTTC.

This chain connects TRBV9 to TRBJ1-2; D is perhaps TRBD1 (6 bases). V was clipped by 2 bases and J by 6 bases, with 11 bases between them. The CDR3 loop spans 13 amino acids. Germline CDR1 is SGDLS and CDR2 is YYNGEE. The chain's CDR3 is CASSVYAGDGYTF. The CDR3 coding sequence is TGTGCCAGCAGCGTCTATGCAGGGGATGGCTACACCTTC.